The 7 T cell receptor beta chains in this list originate from one sample, sequenced in a study of T cell changes during pregnancy in multiple sclerosis. Measured with immunoSEQ multiplex PCR; TCRdb has only the in-frame clones, and not every one. The sample has 80,000 or so clones, around 92% seen once. The source was peripheral blood, collected before pregnancy. The source of these receptors is a female donor with multiple sclerosis, enrolled in a pregnancy study.

For this clone: Other DNA sequences of this sample code for an identical CDR3. V and J are TRBV5-1 and TRBJ1-1; D not certain. The V end lost 2 bases, the J end lost 2 bases, and 10 bases lay between the germline ends. Germline assignment: CDR1 SGHRS and CDR2 YFSETQ. The length of the CDR3 is 14 residues. The CDR3 coding sequence is TGCGCCAGCAGCTTTCGGGATACTAACACTGAAGCTTTCTTT. It encodes CASSFRDTNTEAFF.

The CDR3 protein is CASSQDGALPSREDGYTF. The CDR3 DNA follows: TGCGCCAGCAGCCAAGACGGCGCACTCCCTTCCAGGGAGGATGGCTACACCTTC. This sequence joins TRBV4-1 and TRBJ1-2; a possible D gene is TRBD1 (5 bases). The CDR3 loop spans 18 amino acids. The germline CDR1 and CDR2 sequences are MGHRA and YSYEKL. The V end was cut by 0 bases, the J end by 6 bases, with 23 bases between.

J is TRBJ1-5 and V is TRBV18; unclear D gene. The CDR3 consists of 15 residues. CDR1 and CDR2 from the germline V gene are KGHSH and LQKENI. Trimming took 6 bases from V and 4 from J, leaving 16 bases between them. CDR3 sequence reads: CASSREKAGNQPQHF. Here the CDR3 DNA reads TGTGCCAGCTCCCGCGAAAAGGCGGGGAATCAGCCCCAGCATTTT.

This chain joins TRBV9 and TRBJ1-1, with D maybe TRBD1 (6 bases). V was cut by 0 bases and J by 1 base, with 10 bases left in between. CDR1 and CDR2 from the germline V gene are SGDLS and YYNGEE. CDR3 size: 15 residues. CDR3 DNA: TGTGCCAGCAGCGTAGGGGGGCATTGGAACACTGAAGCTTTCTTT. Protein product: CASSVGGHWNTEAFF.

V usage is TRBV30 and J usage is TRBJ2-7; TRBD1 matches at 8 bases. J lost 6 bases, V lost 4 bases, and 8 bases had no gene match. From germline, CDR1 is GTSNPN and CDR2 SVGIG (reference sequence). This CDR3 comprises 13 residues. The CDR3 coding sequence is TGTGCCTGGAATGGACAGGGTAACGGCGAGCAGTACTTC. Protein product: CAWNGQGNGEQYF.

The rearrangement links TRBV5-8 to TRBJ1-6; D remains unclear. CDR3 size: 14 residues. V lost 0 bases and J 11 bases, leaving 12 bases between the germline ends. Germline CDR1 SGHTS, CDR2 YDEGEE. CDR3 sequence reads: CASSLEVEQTPLHF. The CDR3 nucleotides are TGTGCCAGCAGCTTGGAAGTGGAACAGACACCCCTCCACTTT.

This clone was seen once. The chain carries TRBV9 and TRBJ2-6; D is unclear. Germline CDR1 and CDR2: SGDLS and YYNGEE. V gave up 7 bases and J gave up 0 bases, with 5 bases separating them. The CDR3 is 13 residues long. The CDR3 DNA reads TGTGCCAGCCTGCGCTCTGGGGCCAACGTCCTGACTTTC. It specifies CASLRSGANVLTF.